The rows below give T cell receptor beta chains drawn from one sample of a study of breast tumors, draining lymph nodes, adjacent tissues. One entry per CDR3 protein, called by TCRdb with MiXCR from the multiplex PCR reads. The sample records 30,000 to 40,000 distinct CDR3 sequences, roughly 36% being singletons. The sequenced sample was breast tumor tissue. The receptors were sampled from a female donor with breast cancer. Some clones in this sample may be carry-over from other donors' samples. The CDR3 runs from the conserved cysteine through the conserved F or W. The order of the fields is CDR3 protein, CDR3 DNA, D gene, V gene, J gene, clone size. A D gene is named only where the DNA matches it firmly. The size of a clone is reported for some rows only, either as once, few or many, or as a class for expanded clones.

CASSLARTGPYNEQFF,TGCGCCAGCAGCTTGGCCAGGACAGGCCCCTACAATGAGCAGTTCTTC,TRBD1,TRBV5-1,TRBJ2-1,many
CASSPDDRASSYEQYF,TGCGCCAGCAGCCCCGATGACAGGGCCAGCTCCTACGAGCAGTACTTC,TRBD1,TRBV4-3,TRBJ2-7,.
CASSLETRTDTQYF,TGTGCCAGCAGCTTGGAGACACGCACAGATACGCAGTATTTT,.,TRBV5-6,TRBJ2-3,once
CASSPASNQPQHF,TGTGCCAGCAGTCCCGCTAGCAATCAGCCCCAGCATTTT,.,TRBV12-3/TRBV12-4,TRBJ1-5,many
CASSYGTSGSNEQFF,TGTGCCAGCAGTTATGGGACTAGCGGGAGTAATGAGCAGTTCTTC,TRBD2,TRBV6-5,TRBJ2-1,many
CASSQDPRTGLYEQYF,TGCGCCAGCAGCCAAGATCCGAGGACAGGACTCTACGAGCAGTACTTC,TRBD1,TRBV4-1,TRBJ2-7,once
CASSRTGVLHYNEQFF,TGTGCCAGCAGCCGGACAGGGGTTTTACACTACAATGAGCAGTTCTTC,TRBD1,TRBV9,TRBJ2-1,many
CAWSVGSSNQPQHF,TGTGCCTGGAGTGTGGGTAGTAGCAATCAGCCCCAGCATTTT,.,TRBV30,TRBJ1-5,few
CASSFARAAWRETQYF,TGTGCCAGCAGCTTTGCCCGGGCGGCATGGCGAGAGACCCAGTACTTC,.,TRBV7-8,TRBJ2-5,.
CASSADPGQGSNQPQHF,TGTGCCAGCAGCGCGGACCCGGGACAGGGGAGCAATCAGCCCCAGCATTTT,TRBD1,TRBV5-4,TRBJ1-5,many
CASSFRGFGNQPQHF,TGTGCCAGCAGTTTCCGAGGTTTCGGCAATCAGCCCCAGCATTTT,.,TRBV27,TRBJ1-5,.
CASSLPGGGGTQYF,TGTGCCAGCAGTTTGCCGGGAGGAGGGGGGACCCAGTACTTC,.,TRBV12-3/TRBV12-4,TRBJ2-5,.
CASSWTVNTEAFF,TGCGCCAGCAGTTGGACAGTGAACACTGAAGCTTTCTTT,.,TRBV5-1,TRBJ1-1,.
CASSFNRTSGRKEQYF,TGTGCCAGCAGTTTCAATCGGACTAGCGGGAGGAAAGAGCAGTACTTC,TRBD2,TRBV28,TRBJ2-7,.
CASSVSGSSYEQYF,TGTGCCAGCAGTGTCAGTGGAAGCTCCTACGAGCAGTACTTC,.,TRBV28,TRBJ2-7,.
CASSQLSTDTQYF,TGTGCCAGCAGTCAACTGAGCACAGATACGCAGTATTTT,.,TRBV11-3,TRBJ2-3,.
CASSQDATNSGYEQYF,TGCGCCAGCAGCCAAGATGCAACAAATTCGGGTTACGAGCAGTACTTC,.,TRBV4-1,TRBJ2-7,.
CATSRDYGNTIYF,TGTGCCACCAGCAGAGACTATGGAAACACCATATATTTT,.,TRBV15,TRBJ1-3,many
CASSEFRLASNEQFF,TGTGCCAGCAGTGAATTTCGTCTAGCGAGTAATGAGCAGTTCTTC,.,TRBV6-1,TRBJ2-1,.
CASSQVVDYEQYF,TGCGCCAGCAGCCAAGTGGTTGACTACGAGCAGTACTTC,.,TRBV4-3,TRBJ2-7,.
CASSLAGINTGELFF,TGTGCCAGCAGCTTGGCGGGAATAAACACCGGGGAGCTGTTTTTT,.,TRBV5-6,TRBJ2-2,large
CASSELGQPSQQYF,TGTGCCAGCAGTGAATTGGGACAGCCATCCCAGCAGTACTTC,TRBD1,TRBV6-1,TRBJ2-7,many
CVWSHREPIYF,TGTGTCTGGAGTCACAGGGAGCCCATATATTTT,.,TRBV30,TRBJ1-3,.
CASSITPGGAEEQYF,TGTGCCAGCAGCATTACGCCAGGGGGCGCGGAGGAGCAGTACTTC,TRBD1,TRBV5-4,TRBJ2-7,many
CASSPRAVNSPLHF,TGTGCCAGCAGCCCGCGGGCGGTGAATTCACCCCTCCACTTT,.,TRBV3-1,TRBJ1-6,many
CATSRDRGFSYEQYF,TGTGCCACCAGCAGAGACAGGGGGTTCTCTTACGAGCAGTACTTC,TRBD1,TRBV15,TRBJ2-7,many
CASSEEGAGSYEQYF,TGTGCCAGCAGTGAAGAGGGCGCAGGCTCCTACGAGCAGTACTTC,.,TRBV6-1,TRBJ2-7,many
CASSRGGVDIQYF,TGTGCCAGCAGCCGAGGTGGGGTGGACATTCAGTACTTC,.,TRBV25-1,TRBJ2-4,many
CGARRREGPPDTQYF,TGCGGTGCTAGGCGGCGGGAGGGCCCCCCAGATACGCAGTATTTT,TRBD2,TRBV20-1,TRBJ2-3,.
CASSQGAGVEQYF,TGTGCCAGCAGCCAAGGGGCCGGCGTCGAGCAGTACTTC,.,TRBV14,TRBJ2-7,many